This T cell receptor (beta chain) is drawn from a study of cytomegalovirus exposure and HLA in healthy donors. At the level of the study: Around 85 million unique TCR sequences came from HLA-typed donors in an early release. Assignment to the Caucasian-associated ancestry cluster applied to roughly 80% of the roughly 400 genotyped donors.

Study outcomes and limitations: Follow-up analysis later connected one missense variant in DCLRE1C with trimming of TCR beta V- and J-genes. Being productive about 87% or about 30% of the time was typical of most TCR beta V segments in an earlier analysis.

Points on this clone: Its antigen is unidentified.

Amplification used 60 Vbeta primers and 13 Jbeta primers. Profiling relied on immunoSEQ multiplex PCR, and the TCRdb table lists in-frame clones only, not all of them. The sample table includes around 60,000 clones. Germline V gene sequence: CDR1 SGHRS, CDR2 YFSETQ. V was clipped by 5 bases and J by 0 bases, with 14 bases between them. The CDR3 has 16 residues. The chain combines TRBV5-1 with TRBJ1-4; tentative D call: TRBD1 (5 bases). This clonotype was obtained from a man aged 25-45 years in good health and CMV-seropositive. Sequenced input: PBMCs. CDR3 loop: CASRVSSTATNEKLFF. CDR3 DNA sequence: TGCGCCAGCAGAGTGAGCTCGACAGCAACTAATGAAAAACTGTTTTTT.